This T cell receptor (beta chain) was sequenced for a study of type 1 regulatory T cells. Background on the study: This in vitro CD4 product, T-allo10, is enriched for Tr1 cells and alloantigen-specific.

TCRdb processed the reads anew with MiXCR; each CDR3 protein has one entry. The sample holds under 20,000 distinct CDR3 sequences, 9.5% to 13% seen once. The CDR3 has 15 amino acids. Germline-derived CDR1 and CDR2 are SGHTA and FQGNSA. V was clipped by 5 bases and J by 0 bases, with 11 bases between them. This clonotype rates as medium-sized (0.01 to 0.1%). This chain links TRBV7-2 with TRBJ2-1, with a possible D match to TRBD2 (6 bases). The TCR was taken from a human donor in good health. Sequences were obtained from CD4+ T cells, either the whole sample or a sorted fraction (not recorded which). CDR3 in amino acids: CASSGDSRSYNEQFF. The CDR3 nucleotides are TGTGCCAGCAGCGGGGACTCCCGCTCCTACAATGAGCAGTTCTTC.